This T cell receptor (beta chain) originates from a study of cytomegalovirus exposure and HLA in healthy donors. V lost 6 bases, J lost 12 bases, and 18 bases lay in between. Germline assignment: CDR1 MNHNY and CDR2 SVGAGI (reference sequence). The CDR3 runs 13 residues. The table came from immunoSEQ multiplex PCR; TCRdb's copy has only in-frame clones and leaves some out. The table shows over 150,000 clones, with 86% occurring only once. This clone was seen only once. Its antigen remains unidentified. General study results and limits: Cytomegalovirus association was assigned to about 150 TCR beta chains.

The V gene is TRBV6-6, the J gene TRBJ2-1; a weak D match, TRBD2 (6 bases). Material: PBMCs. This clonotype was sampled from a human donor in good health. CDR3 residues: CASSLKTGERQFF. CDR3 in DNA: TGTGCCAGCAGCTTAAAGACGGGAGAGCGGCAGTTCTTC.